This record looks at one T cell receptor beta chain sequence and its context. The antigen remains unidentified. The entry originates in a study of post-analysis software for immune sequencing data. About the study: Progressive-relapsing, secondary progressive and relapsing-remitting multiple sclerosis were among the disease courses included. General study findings and limits: Five TRBV segments were significantly more frequent in patients than in controls. TRBV5-6, TRBV5-1 and TRBV20-1 were among these segments. A significant reduction in normalized Chao1 diversity was observed in multiple sclerosis patients versus controls. With F measure, samples from one preparation batch clustered together strongly.

Unique molecular identifiers were present in the TCR beta cDNA libraries. Between about 1 and 11 million T cells gave rise to a few hundred thousand cDNA molecules. From the PCR reads, TCRdb called clonotypes with MiXCR, one entry per CDR3 protein. Of about 430,000 distinct CDR3 sequences in the sample, roughly 38% were seen once. Germline V gene sequence: CDR1 MDHEN, CDR2 SYDVKM. The CDR3 consists of 15 residues. V was cut by 3 bases and J by 5 bases, with 14 bases left in between. The receptor was isolated from a girl aged 2-9 years with multiple sclerosis. J is TRBJ1-5 and V is TRBV28; D is possibly TRBD1 (6 bases). Sequenced sample: blood. CDR3 nucleotide sequence: TGTGCCAGCAGTTTTTGGGGGGCAAGCGATCAGCCCCAGCATTTT. This gives the protein CASSFWGASDQPQHF.